The 17 T cell receptor beta chains in this list originate from one sample, sequenced in a study of CXCR3-negative and CXCR3-positive naive CD8 T cells. Study results and limitations: CXCR3-positive naive cells carried more hydrophobic TRB CDR3s than CXCR3-negative ones.

These receptors lack a known antigen. Libraries were UMI-labeled 5' RACE TRB cDNA. Following a re-call of the 5' RACE reads, TCRdb has one entry per CDR3 protein and lacks DNA. Here the sample table reports 100,000 to 150,000 distinct CDR3 sequences. Material for sequencing was naive CXCR3+ CD8+ T cells from blood. Noted subset: CD45RO-CCR7+CD27+CD95- naive CD8+ T cells expressing CXCR3 (TNR3+). Receptors originate from a human donor in good health. Some clones in this sample may be carry-over from other donors' samples.

V usage is TRBV7-6 and J usage is TRBJ2-1; with no DNA, the TCRdb D assignment of TRBD1 cannot be verified. Looked up from germline, CDR1 is SGHVS and CDR2 is FNYEAQ. The CDR3 sequence is 18 residues long. The CDR3 is CASSLVEGQTSSYNEQFF.

The chain links TRBV7-9 to TRBJ1-1. CDR1 and CDR2 from the germline V gene are SEHNR and FQNEAQ (reference sequence). The CDR3 runs to 12 residues. This CDR3 reads CASRLQNTEAFF.

V usage is TRBV7-9 and J usage is TRBJ2-1; the TRBD1 assignment by TCRdb is unverifiable without DNA. The germline V gene encodes CDR1 SEHNR and CDR2 FQNEAQ (reference sequence). The CDR3 is 13 amino acids. CDR3 amino acids: CASRTGGYNEQFF.

The rearrangement joins TRBV7-2 to TRBJ2-5; the D gene TCRdb calls, TRBD2, cannot be checked with no DNA. The length of the CDR3 is 16 residues. Looked up from germline, CDR1 is SGHTA and CDR2 is FQGNSA. CDR3 region: CASSHLLAGRQETQYF. Supplemented by reference TRBV7-2 and TRBJ2-5, the full variable domain reads GAGVSQSPSNKVTEKGKDVELRCDPISGHTALYWYRQSLGQGLEFLIYFQGNSAPDKSGLPSDRFSAERTGGSVSTLTIQRTQQEDSAVYLCASSHLLAGRQETQYFGPGTRLLVL.

The rearrangement joins TRBV5-6 to TRBJ2-2; TCRdb returns TRBD1, unconfirmable since there is no DNA. This CDR3 is 15 amino acids long. Germline assignment: CDR1 SGHDT and CDR2 YYEEEE. The CDR3 is CASSFGTANTGELFF.

The gene calls are TRBV30 and TRBJ2-1; TCRdb names TRBD1, which stays unverified in the absence of DNA. The CDR3 extends over 16 amino acids. Germline assignment: CDR1 GTSNPN and CDR2 SVGIG (reference sequence). The CDR3 sequence is CAWKPPGGRPYNEQFF.

V gene TRBV29-1 combines with J gene TRBJ1-3. This CDR3 comprises 14 residues. Germline loops: CDR1 SQVTM, CDR2 ANQGSEA. The CDR3 protein is CSALRTETGNTIYF.

The V call is TRBV13, the J call TRBJ2-3; TCRdb returns TRBD1, unconfirmable since there is no DNA. This CDR3 has 14 residues. CDR1 is PRHDT, CDR2 FYEKMQ, per germline (reference sequence). This CDR3 is CASSGDSTTDTQYF.

The chain couples TRBV12-3 or TRBV12-4 to TRBJ1-5; TCRdb's D call of TRBD1 is untestable without DNA. The CDR3 contains 14 residues. CDR3 in amino acids: CASSLPGDNQPQHF.

The gene calls are TRBV6-2 or TRBV6-3 and TRBJ2-1; TCRdb indicates TRBD2, and absent DNA this call remains unverified. The CDR3 totals 13 residues. Germline V gene lookup returns CDR1 MNHEY and CDR2 SVGEGT. CDR3: CASSRWENNEQFF.

This chain joins TRBV5-1 and TRBJ2-7. From germline, CDR1 is SGHRS and CDR2 YFSETQ. The CDR3 has 15 residues. The CDR3 loop reads CASSLGTGATYEQYF.

This chain connects TRBV21-1 to TRBJ2-3; there is no DNA to check the TCRdb D call of TRBD2. TRBV21-1 is termed a pseudogene. The length of the CDR3 is 16 residues. CDR3 amino acids: CASSKVPSRYKDTQYF.

This sequence joins TRBV7-9 and TRBJ2-1; TCRdb returns TRBD2, unconfirmable since there is no DNA. This CDR3 region has 16 residues. CDR1 and CDR2 from the germline V gene are SEHNR and FQNEAQ (reference sequence). The CDR3 spells CASSLSLAGEGNEQFF.

V is TRBV7-6 and J is TRBJ2-3. Germline V gene lookup returns CDR1 SGHVS and CDR2 FNYEAQ. The CDR3 is made up of 14 amino acids. The chain's CDR3 is CASSPSNGADTQYF.

The J gene is TRBJ2-3, the V gene TRBV29-1; the D gene TCRdb calls, TRBD2, cannot be checked with no DNA. The germline V gene has CDR1 SQVTM and CDR2 ANQGSEA. The CDR3 is made up of 16 amino acids. The CDR3 protein is CSVELQAGYSTDTQYF.

The gene calls are TRBV2 and TRBJ2-1. The CDR3 is 14 amino acids. Germline V gene data show CDR1 as SNHLY and CDR2 as FYNNEI. CDR3 loop: CASSEGLADNEQFF. Full variable domain (missing parts from reference TRBV2 and TRBJ2-1): EPEVTQTPSHQVTQMGQEVILRCVPISNHLYFYWYRQILGQKVEFLVSFYNNEISEKSEIFDDQFSVERPDGSNFTLKIRSTKLEDSAMYFCASSEGLADNEQFFGPGTRLTVL.

The chain has TRBV28 and TRBJ2-3; TCRdb names TRBD1, which stays unverified in the absence of DNA. CDR1 MDHEN and CDR2 SYDVKM come from the germline V gene. The CDR3 is made up of 16 amino acids. CDR3 protein: CASSLMGRGSTDTQYF.